Below are 5 T cell receptor beta chains sequenced from a single sample in a study of liver allograft versus peripheral blood T cells. Overall study context: Repertoires from peripheral blood of liver transplant recipients were compared with those inside their transplanted livers.

TCRdb recomputed calls from the reads with MiXCR, one row per CDR3 protein. There are fewer than 10,000 distinct CDR3 sequences in the sample; approximately 17% occur only once, and 3.5% to 4.5% lies in the top ten. Receptors were obtained from a human patient who had a liver transplant. Some T cells here may be from the graft donor.

This clonotype is medium-sized in the sample. The chain carries TRBV6-5 and TRBJ2-1, with D possibly TRBD2 on 6 matching bases. CDR1 is MNHEY, CDR2 SVGAGI, per germline. The CDR3 contains 13 residues. The ends were cut back, 5 bases at V and 4 bases at J, with 9 bases in the middle. CDR3 in amino acids: CASSKGLYNEQFF. The DNA for the CDR3 is TGTGCCAGCAGTAAGGGACTGTACAATGAGCAGTTCTTC.

This clonotype was seen more than once but under ten times. The chain recombines TRBV28 with TRBJ2-7, with 12 positions matching TRBD2. V lost 8 bases to trimming and J lost 6 bases; unmatched junction nucleotides: 5. Per germline, CDR1 MDHEN and CDR2 SYDVKM. The CDR3 is made up of 13 amino acids. The CDR3 loop is CASYTSGRLEQYF. The CDR3, as DNA: TGTGCCAGCTATACTAGCGGGAGGCTCGAGCAGTACTTC.

This chain links TRBV11-2 with TRBJ2-7; 7 positions match TRBD2. The CDR3 covers 15 residues. Germline CDR1 and CDR2: SGHAT and FQNNGV. J was trimmed by 0 bases and V by 5 bases; bases with no gene match: 7. The CDR3 DNA reads TGTGCCAGCAGCCCGGTGGGGGGGACCTCCTACGAGCAGTACTTC. Translating gives CASSPVGGTSYEQYF.

The CDR3 DNA follows: TGTGCCAGCAGCCTACACCCGGGTAGCACAGATACGCAGTATTTT. Its protein is CASSLHPGSTDTQYF. The genes are TRBV11-2 and TRBJ2-3; D ambiguous. Germline lookup yields CDR1 SGHAT and CDR2 FQNNGV. Trimming took 5 bases from V and 0 from J, leaving 12 bases between them. The CDR3 contains 15 residues. The full variable domain, rest sourced from reference TRBV11-2 and TRBJ2-3, is EAGVAQSPRYKIIEKRQSVAFWCNPISGHATLYWYQQILGQGPKLLIQFQNNGVVDDSQLPKDRFSAERLKGVDSTLKIQPAKLEDSAVYLCASSLHPGSTDTQYFGPGTRLTVL.

A word on this clonotype: With a much larger clone just one base away, this may be a read error. The rearrangement joins TRBV14 to TRBJ2-2, with D perhaps matching TRBD1 (5 bases). The CDR3 runs 15 residues. The germline gives CDR1 SGHDN, CDR2 FVKESK. V dropped 4 bases and J dropped 7 bases, with 16 bases sitting between them. In DNA form, the CDR3 reads TGTGCCAGCAGCCCCTTGGGGCAGGACATCGGGGAGCTGTTTTTT. Translating gives CASSPLGQDIGELFF.